The 10 T cell receptor beta chains in this list originate from one sample, sequenced in a study of T cells in Graves' hyperthyroidism and ophthalmopathy. There were TCR beta CDR3 regions amplified from RNA transcripts. The HTBI set primed first-round TCR CDR3 RT-PCR. MiXCR, applied by TCRdb to the multiplex PCR reads, yields one record per CDR3 protein. The sample records around 480,000 distinct CDR3 sequences, approximately 14% being singletons. The specimen was blood. The receptors originated from a woman aged 18-35 years with Graves' hyperthyroidism.

The V call is TRBV4-1, the J call TRBJ2-7; 7 positions agree with TRBD1. Germline V lookup: CDR1 MGHRA, CDR2 YSYEKL. After removal of 4 bases from V and 6 bases from J, the junction contained 3 bases not matched to a gene. The CDR3 is made up of 12 amino acids. In nucleotides, the CDR3 is TGCGCCAGCAGCCCCGGGACAGCCGAGCAGTACTTC. It is translated as CASSPGTAEQYF.

The chain links TRBV11-3 to TRBJ2-7; 14 bases are shared with TRBD2. The trim removed 5 bases at V and 2 bases at J, leaving 14 bases unmatched. From germline, CDR1 is SGHNT and CDR2 YENEEA. The CDR3 loop spans 19 amino acids. CDR3 amino acids: CASSPWGTSGSGGTYEQYV. CDR3 nucleotide sequence: TGTGCCAGCAGCCCCTGGGGGACTAGCGGGAGTGGCGGAACCTACGAGCAGTACGTC.

The sample holds many counts of this clonotype. The J gene is TRBJ1-2, the V gene TRBV25-1; 10 bases map to TRBD1. The CDR3 is 18 amino acids. V was clipped by 3 bases and J by 3 bases; unmatched bases: 13. CDR1 and CDR2 (germline): MGHDK, SYGVNS. The CDR3 nucleotides are TGTGCCAGCAGTGACCCCGGGACAGGGGCGGAGGCCGACTATGGCTACACCTTC. This translates into CASSDPGTGAEADYGYTF.

This clonotype occurred many times. The gene calls are TRBV5-6 and TRBJ2-2, with TRBD1 as a possible D gene (5 bases). V lost 0 bases and J lost 4, with 10 bases in between. Germline CDR1 and CDR2: SGHDT and YYEEEE. This CDR3 spans 15 amino acids. CDR3 sequence: CASSLGQGGTGELFF. The CDR3 coding sequence is TGTGCCAGCAGCTTGGGGCAGGGCGGCACCGGGGAGCTGTTTTTT.

This clonotype was recorded at least ten times. V is TRBV30 and J is TRBJ1-2; D is unresolved. The CDR3 is 14 amino acids. The V end was cut by 0 bases, the J end by 4 bases, with 12 bases between. Looked up from germline, CDR1 is GTSNPN and CDR2 is SVGIG (reference sequence). Written as DNA, the CDR3 is TGTGCCTGGAGTGTACCGGCAGGCTTCTATGGCTACACCTTC. It is translated as CAWSVPAGFYGYTF. Based on the CDR3 plus reference TRBV30 and TRBJ1-2, the full variable domain is SQTIHQWPATLVQPVGSPLSLECTVEGTSNPNLYWYRQAAGRGLQLLFYSVGIGQISSEVPQNLSASRPQDRQFILSSKKLLLSDSGFYLCAWSVPAGFYGYTFGSGTRLTVV.

For this clonotype: This may arise from a read error, as a much more abundant clone is one base away. The chain is built from TRBV24-1 and TRBJ2-3; TRBD2 is a possible D gene (5 bases). This CDR3 is built from 16 residues. V lost 2 bases and J lost 4, with 15 bases in between. Per germline, CDR1 KGHDR and CDR2 SFDVKD. CDR3 sequence reads: CATSDSREGSADTQYF. The CDR3, as DNA: TGTGCCACCAGTGATTCAAGGGAAGGGAGCGCAGATACGCAGTATTTT.

This clonotype was detected only a few times. With a much larger clone just one base away, this may be a read error. The CDR3 bases are TGTGCCAGCAGCCCACCTAAATGGGCTTTCTTT. Its translation is CASSPPKWAFF. The chain carries TRBV27 and TRBJ1-1; D gene ambiguous. Between the trimmed V and J ends, which lost 6 bases and 11 bases, there was a span of 13 bases. CDR1 is MNHEY, CDR2 SMNVEV, per germline (reference sequence). This CDR3 has 11 residues.

There are many counts of this clonotype. This sequence joins TRBV10-3 and TRBJ2-1; 9 bases are shared with TRBD1. The germline V gene encodes CDR1 ENHRY and CDR2 SYGVKD. Unmatched junction bases numbered 6, after V lost 4 bases and J lost 8 bases. The CDR3 is 14 amino acids. CDR3 in amino acids: CAISGRDRDDEQFF. The CDR3 region has the DNA TGTGCCATCAGTGGCCGGGACAGGGATGATGAGCAGTTCTTC.

This clonotype was observed a few times. The rearrangement links TRBV10-3 to TRBJ2-1, with 10 bases matching TRBD2. Germline V gene sequence: CDR1 ENHRY, CDR2 SYGVKD. Trimming cost V 0 bases and J 7 bases; bases outside gene matches: 3. CDR3 length: 15 residues. CDR3 in DNA: TGTGCCATCAGTGAGTCGGGACTAGCGACGAATGAGCAGTTCTTC. Amino acid sequence: CAISESGLATNEQFF.

This clonotype was observed many times. This sequence joins TRBV12-3 or TRBV12-4 and TRBJ1-1; D perhaps matches TRBD1 (6 bases). The CDR3 consists of 16 residues. V lost 5 bases and J lost 5, with 21 bases in between. The CDR3 is CASSGRGFFPLTEAFF. The CDR3 region has the DNA TGTGCCAGCAGTGGCAGGGGCTTTTTTCCCCTTACTGAAGCTTTCTTT.